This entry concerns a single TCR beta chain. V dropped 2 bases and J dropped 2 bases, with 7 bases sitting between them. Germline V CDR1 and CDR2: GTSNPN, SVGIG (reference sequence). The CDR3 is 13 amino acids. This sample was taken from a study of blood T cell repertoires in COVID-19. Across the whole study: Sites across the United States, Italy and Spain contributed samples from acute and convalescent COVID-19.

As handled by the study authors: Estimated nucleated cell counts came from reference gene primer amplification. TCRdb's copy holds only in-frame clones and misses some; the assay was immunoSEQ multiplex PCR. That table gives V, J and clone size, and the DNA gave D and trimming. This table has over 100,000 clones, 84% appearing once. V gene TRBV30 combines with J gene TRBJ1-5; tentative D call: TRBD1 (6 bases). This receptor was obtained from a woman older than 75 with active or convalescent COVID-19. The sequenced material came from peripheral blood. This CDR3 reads CAWSPGGNQPQHF. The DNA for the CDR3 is TGTGCCTGGAGTCCAGGGGGCAATCAGCCCCAGCATTTT. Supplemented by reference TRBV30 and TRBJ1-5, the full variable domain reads SQTIHQWPATLVQPVGSPLSLECTVEGTSNPNLYWYRQAAGRGLQLLFYSVGIGQISSEVPQNLSASRPQDRQFILSSKKLLLSDSGFYLCAWSPGGNQPQHFGDGTRLSIL.